The rows below give T cell receptor beta chains drawn from one sample of a study of CD8 T cells in Susac syndrome. MiXCR was run by TCRdb on the immunoSEQ multiplex PCR reads, yielding one entry per CDR3 protein. The sample lists some 190,000 distinct CDR3 sequences; 85% to 95% were seen once. Sequencing was carried out using CD4+ T cells from PBMCs. These receptors were obtained from a human donor with Susac syndrome. Both conserved end residues are part of each CDR3. A D gene is named only where the DNA matches it firmly. Not all rows give a size; the values are once, few, many and, for expanded clones, a class.

J gene,V gene,D gene,clone size,CDR3 DNA,CDR3 protein
TRBJ2-1,TRBV11-3,NA,NA,TGTGCCAGCACGCTTCCCTCTTACAATGAGCAGTTCTTC,CASTLPSYNEQFF
TRBJ1-1,TRBV20-1,NA,NA,TGCAGTGCTAGAGATAGCAGGGGAGCTGAAGCTTTCTTT,CSARDSRGAEAFF
TRBJ2-2,TRBV30,NA,NA,TGTGCCTGGAGTGCTTGGCCAGGGACCGGGGAGCTGTTTTTT,CAWSAWPGTGELFF
TRBJ2-7,TRBV3-1,TRBD1,once,TGTGCCAGCAGCCAACTCAGGGCCGACAGGGTCCAGCAGTACTTC,CASSQLRADRVQQYF
TRBJ2-7,TRBV11-2,TRBD1,NA,TGTGCCAGCAGCCGTCAGGCCGGGACAGAAACCTACGAGCAGTACTTC,CASSRQAGTETYEQYF
TRBJ2-1,TRBV5-1,TRBD2,NA,TGCGCCAGCAGCTTTAGCGGGGGCCCTAACTCCTACAATGAGCAGTTCTTC,CASSFSGGPNSYNEQFF
TRBJ1-6,TRBV5-1,TRBD1,NA,TGCGCCAGCAGCTGGGGGAACCGGGACAGCAATTCACCCCTCCACTTT,CASSWGNRDSNSPLHF
TRBJ2-1,TRBV6-6,NA,NA,TGTGCCAGCAGTTCCCGCAGCTCCTACAATGAGCAGTTCTTC,CASSSRSSYNEQFF
TRBJ2-5,TRBV7-2,TRBD1,NA,TGTGCCAGCAGCTTAACTGGGACAGTCCAAGAGACCCAGTACTTC,CASSLTGTVQETQYF
TRBJ1-3,TRBV15,NA,NA,TGTGCCACCAGCAGGGCGACAGGTCCCTCTGGAAACACCATATATTTT,CATSRATGPSGNTIYF
TRBJ2-4,TRBV4-3,NA,NA,TGCGCCAGCAGCCAATCCTCCAGGGTTGGAACCAAAAACATTCAGTACTTC,CASSQSSRVGTKNIQYF